These T cell receptor beta chains were read from a single sample in a study of T cells after somatic rescue of genetic block. Assay: immunoSEQ multiplex PCR; the TCRdb copy retains only in-frame clones and omits some. The table lists more than 65,000 clones, roughly 93% of them singletons. Material: peripheral blood mononuclear cells (PBMCs). The receptors were gathered from a young man. Both conserved end residues are part of each CDR3. The D gene is left open where the match is weak. Clone size is given for some rows only: seen once, a few or many times, or a class if the clone is expanded.

>TRBJ2-7|TRBV15|NA|NA
CATSEGGATYEQYF
TGTGCCACCAGCGAAGGAGGGGCTACCTACGAGCAGTACTTC
>TRBJ2-7|TRBV10-3|TRBD2|once
CAISLTSGYEQYF
TGTGCCATCAGTCTTACTAGCGGCTACGAGCAGTACTTC
>TRBJ2-6|TRBV30|TRBD1|NA
CAWFRDRSRSGANVLTF
TGTGCCTGGTTCCGGGACAGAAGCCGCTCTGGGGCCAACGTCCTGACTTTC
>TRBJ2-5|TRBV4-1|NA|NA
CASSQSGVGNETQYF
TGCGCCAGCAGCCAATCTGGTGTCGGTAATGAGACCCAGTACTTC
>TRBJ1-3|TRBV4-1|NA|NA
CASSLQFPGNTIYF
TGCGCCAGCAGCTTACAGTTTCCCGGAAACACCATATATTTT
>TRBJ1-1|TRBV29-1|NA|few
CSVVTGGYTEAFF
TGCAGCGTTGTTACTGGGGGATACACTGAAGCTTTCTTT
>TRBJ1-5|TRBV7-9|TRBD1|NA
CASSDGQGVGQPQHF
TGTGCCAGCAGCGATGGACAGGGGGTAGGTCAGCCCCAGCATTTT
>TRBJ2-5|TRBV7-9|TRBD2|NA
CASSPRDYTRGTQYF
TGTGCCAGCAGCCCCCGGGACTATACAAGAGGGACCCAGTACTTC
>TRBJ2-2|TRBV27|NA|NA
CASSFVLRGTGELFF
TGTGCCAGCAGTTTTGTGTTGAGGGGGACCGGGGAGCTGTTTTTT
>TRBJ2-7|TRBV7-3|TRBD2|NA
CASSLAGGLDEQYF
TGTGCCAGCAGCTTGGCGGGGGGACTTGACGAGCAGTACTTC
>TRBJ1-1|TRBV7-3|NA|once
CASSSGVNTEAFF
TGTGCCAGCAGCTCCGGGGTGAACACTGAAGCTTTCTTT
>TRBJ2-7|TRBV7-2|TRBD2|NA
CASSFGLAGDREQYF
TGTGCCAGCAGCTTCGGACTAGCGGGAGATCGCGAGCAGTACTTC
>TRBJ2-1|TRBV11-2|TRBD1|NA
CASSLTGTVFNEQFF
TGTGCCAGCAGCTTAACCGGGACAGTCTTCAATGAGCAGTTCTTC
>TRBJ2-7|TRBV4-3|NA|NA
CASSQGTSGPYEQYF
TGCGCCAGCAGCCAGGGGACGAGCGGACCCTACGAGCAGTACTTC
>TRBJ2-7|TRBV7-9|NA|NA
CASSLARTDRSSSYEQYF
TGTGCCAGCAGCTTAGCTCGAACAGATCGATCAAGCTCCTACGAGCAGTACTTC
>TRBJ1-2|TRBV7-9|NA|few
CASSQAVENYGYTF
TGTGCCAGCAGCCAAGCTGTGGAGAACTATGGCTACACCTTC
>TRBJ1-5|TRBV2|TRBD1|NA
CASSGWTGENQPQHF
TGTGCCAGCAGTGGGTGGACAGGGGAAAATCAGCCCCAGCATTTT
>TRBJ2-7|TRBV19|NA|NA
CASSKGLEGLGYEQYF
TGTGCCAGTAGTAAGGGCCTAGAGGGGTTGGGCTACGAGCAGTACTTC
>TRBJ2-7|TRBV18|TRBD1|NA
CASSPPGQGTYEQYF
TGTGCCAGCTCACCCCCGGGACAGGGGACCTACGAGCAGTACTTC
>TRBJ1-2|TRBV15|TRBD1|NA
CATSSRTGSGYTF
TGTGCCACCAGCTCTCGGACAGGGTCTGGCTACACCTTC
>TRBJ1-5|TRBV6-6|TRBD1|NA
CASSLTGGANNQPQHF
TGTGCCAGCAGTCTTACAGGGGGCGCGAACAATCAGCCCCAGCATTTT
>TRBJ1-2|TRBV5-1|NA|NA
CASSSAGTNYGYTF
TGCGCCAGCAGCTCTGCGGGGACTAACTATGGCTACACCTTC
>TRBJ2-3|TRBV7-3|NA|NA
CASSSSAGDTQYF
TGTGCCAGCAGCTCCTCGGCGGGGGATACGCAGTATTTT
>TRBJ2-3|TRBV19|TRBD1|once
CASLGQGWTDTQYF
TGTGCCAGTCTGGGACAGGGTTGGACAGATACGCAGTATTTT
>TRBJ2-7|TRBV13|NA|NA
CASSDGQHYEQYF
TGTGCCAGCAGCGACGGACAGCATTACGAGCAGTACTTC
>TRBJ2-5|TRBV7-9|TRBD1|NA
CASSYPTGAETQYF
TGTGCCAGCAGCTACCCTACAGGGGCAGAGACCCAGTACTTC
>TRBJ2-3|TRBV2|TRBD1|NA
CASSEMGQGAGDTQYF
TGTGCCAGCAGTGAAATGGGACAGGGGGCGGGAGATACGCAGTATTTT
>TRBJ2-1|TRBV11-3|NA|NA
CASSLGNNEQFF
TGTGCCAGCAGCTTAGGAAACAATGAGCAGTTCTTC
>TRBJ2-1|TRBV10-2|TRBD1|NA
CASSPQGAGNEQFF
TGCGCCAGCAGCCCCCAGGGGGCAGGGAATGAGCAGTTCTTC
>TRBJ1-2|TRBV9|TRBD1|NA
CASSGQGVNGYTF
TGTGCCAGCAGCGGGCAGGGGGTGAATGGCTACACCTTC
>TRBJ2-1|TRBV10-3|TRBD1|NA
CAISGGQQQFF
TGTGCCATCAGTGGGGGACAGCAGCAGTTCTTC
>TRBJ1-2|TRBV27|NA|NA
CASSLGTGLSYGYTF
TGTGCCAGCAGTTTAGGCACGGGCCTGTCCTATGGCTACACCTTC
>TRBJ1-4|TRBV5-4|NA|NA
CASSLDRNQATNEKLFF
TGTGCCAGCAGCTTGGACAGGAACCAAGCAACTAATGAAAAACTGTTTTTT
>TRBJ2-3|TRBV2|NA|NA
CASRWGTSTDTQYF
TGTGCCAGTCGGTGGGGTACTAGCACAGATACGCAGTATTTT
>TRBJ1-5|TRBV19|NA|NA
CASKGDQPQHF
TGTGCCAGCAAAGGGGACCAGCCCCAGCATTTT
>TRBJ2-1|TRBV5-6|TRBD1|NA
CASRDRGSYNEQFF
TGTGCCAGCAGAGACAGGGGTTCCTACAATGAGCAGTTCTTC
>TRBJ2-3|TRBV2|TRBD1|NA
CASKVGQGTDTQYF
TGTGCCAGCAAGGTGGGACAGGGCACAGATACGCAGTATTTT
>TRBJ2-5|TRBV19|NA|once
CASSIPGETQYF
TGTGCCAGTAGTATCCCGGGGGAGACCCAGTACTTC
>TRBJ2-3|TRBV4-3|NA|NA
CASSQDTGRFFDTQYF
TGCGCCAGCAGCCAAGATACAGGGAGGTTTTTTGATACGCAGTATTTT
>TRBJ2-3|TRBV7-9|NA|NA
CASSLESRRTDTQYF
TGTGCCAGCAGCTTAGAGTCACGGAGGACAGATACGCAGTATTTT
>TRBJ2-6|TRBV27|NA|NA
CASSPTGSGANVLTF
TGTGCCAGCAGTCCGACAGGTTCTGGGGCCAACGTCCTGACTTTC
>TRBJ2-4|TRBV5-4|NA|NA
CASSLSSGVAKNIQYF
TGTGCCAGCAGCTTATCATCAGGGGTGGCCAAAAACATTCAGTACTTC
>TRBJ1-1|TRBV9|NA|few
CASSVDGQTRTEAFF
TGTGCCAGCAGCGTAGATGGGCAGACGCGGACTGAAGCTTTCTTT